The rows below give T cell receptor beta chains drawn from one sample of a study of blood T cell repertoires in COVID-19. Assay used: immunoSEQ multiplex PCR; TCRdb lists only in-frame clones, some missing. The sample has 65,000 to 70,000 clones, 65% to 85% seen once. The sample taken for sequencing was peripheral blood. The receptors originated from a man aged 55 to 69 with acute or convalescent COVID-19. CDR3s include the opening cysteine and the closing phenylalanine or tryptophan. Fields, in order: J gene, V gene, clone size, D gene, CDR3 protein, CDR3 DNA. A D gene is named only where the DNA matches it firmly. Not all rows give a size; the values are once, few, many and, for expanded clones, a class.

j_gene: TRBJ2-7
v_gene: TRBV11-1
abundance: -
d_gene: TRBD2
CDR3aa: CASSPGLAGGYEQYF
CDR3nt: TGTGCCAGCAGCCCGGGACTAGCGGGTGGTTACGAGCAGTACTTC

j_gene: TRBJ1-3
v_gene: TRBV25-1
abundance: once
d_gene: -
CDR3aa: CASRKPPSTAGAGNTIYF
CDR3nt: TGTGCCAGCAGGAAACCACCCTCTACCGCAGGGGCTGGAAACACCATATATTTT

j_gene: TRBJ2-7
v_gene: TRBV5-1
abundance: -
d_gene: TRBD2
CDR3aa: CASTPTSGGIYEQYF
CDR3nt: TGCGCCAGCACCCCGACTAGCGGGGGGATTTACGAGCAGTACTTC

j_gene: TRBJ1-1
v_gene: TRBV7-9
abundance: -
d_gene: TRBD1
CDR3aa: CASSLITGANTEAFF
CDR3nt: TGTGCCAGCAGCTTAATTACAGGGGCGAACACTGAAGCTTTCTTT

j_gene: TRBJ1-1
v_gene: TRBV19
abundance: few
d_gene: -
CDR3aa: CASSTRTALGNTEAFF
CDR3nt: TGTGCCAGTAGTACACGGACAGCTTTGGGAAACACTGAAGCTTTCTTT

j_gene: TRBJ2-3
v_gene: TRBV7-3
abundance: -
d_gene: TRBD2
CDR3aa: CASSLAWASGFSADTQYF
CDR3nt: TGTGCCAGCAGCTTAGCATGGGCTAGCGGGTTTAGTGCAGATACGCAGTATTTT

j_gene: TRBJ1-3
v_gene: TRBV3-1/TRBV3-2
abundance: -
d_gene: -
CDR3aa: CASSQVGSASPIYF
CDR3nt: TGTGCCAGCAGCCAAGTGGGCTCGGCCAGCCCCATATATTTT

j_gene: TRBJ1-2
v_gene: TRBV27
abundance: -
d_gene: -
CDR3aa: CASSFRQDYFYGYTF
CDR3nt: TGTGCCAGCAGTTTTAGACAGGATTACTTCTATGGCTACACCTTC

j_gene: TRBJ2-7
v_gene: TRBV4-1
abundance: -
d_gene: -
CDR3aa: CASSQATQQYEQYF
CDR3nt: TGCGCCAGCAGCCAAGCCACACAGCAGTACGAGCAGTACTTC

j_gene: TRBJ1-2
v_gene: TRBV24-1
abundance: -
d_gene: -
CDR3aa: CATSDSGGGYTF
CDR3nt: TGTGCCACCAGTGATTCGGGGGGTGGCTACACCTTC

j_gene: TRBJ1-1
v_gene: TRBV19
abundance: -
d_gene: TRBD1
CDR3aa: CASTRDRDRTEAFF
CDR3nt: TGTGCCAGTACCCGAGACAGGGATCGCACTGAAGCTTTCTTT

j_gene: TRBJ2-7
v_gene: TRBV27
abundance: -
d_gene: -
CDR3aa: CASSLYPVGEQYF
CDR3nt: TGTGCCAGCAGTTTATACCCCGTCGGGGAGCAGTACTTC

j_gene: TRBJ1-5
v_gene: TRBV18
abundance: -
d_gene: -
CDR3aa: CASSSSSNQPQHF
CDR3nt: TGTGCCAGCTCATCTAGTAGCAATCAGCCCCAGCATTTT

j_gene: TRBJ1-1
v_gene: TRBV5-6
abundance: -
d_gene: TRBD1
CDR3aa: CASRPDREYEAFF
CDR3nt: TGTGCCAGCAGACCCGACAGGGAATATGAAGCTTTCTTT

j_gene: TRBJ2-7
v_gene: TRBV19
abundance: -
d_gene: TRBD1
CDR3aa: CASRRTGAYEQYF
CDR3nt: TGTGCCAGTAGACGGACAGGGGCGTACGAGCAGTACTTC

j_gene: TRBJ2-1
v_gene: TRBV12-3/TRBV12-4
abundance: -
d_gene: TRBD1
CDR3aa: CASSRQGDEQFF
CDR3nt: TGTGCCAGCAGTCGACAGGGTGATGAGCAGTTCTTC

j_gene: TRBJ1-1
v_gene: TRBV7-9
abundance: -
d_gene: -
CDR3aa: CASSIYLNTEAFF
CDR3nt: TGTGCCAGCAGTATCTATCTGAACACTGAAGCTTTCTTT

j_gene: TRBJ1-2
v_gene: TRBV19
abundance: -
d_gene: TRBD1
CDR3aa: CASNPTGVNGYTF
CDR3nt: TGTGCCAGTAATCCGACAGGGGTCAATGGCTACACCTTC

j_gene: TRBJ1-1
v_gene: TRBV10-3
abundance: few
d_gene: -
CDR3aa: CAISGTRNTEAFF
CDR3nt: TGTGCCATCAGTGGGACAAGGAACACTGAAGCTTTCTTT

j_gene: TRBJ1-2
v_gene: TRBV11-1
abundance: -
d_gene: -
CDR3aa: CASSFRGFGYTF
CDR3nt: TGTGCCAGCAGCTTCCGGGGGTTTGGCTACACCTTC

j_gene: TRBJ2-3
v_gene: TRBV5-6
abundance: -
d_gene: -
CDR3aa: CASSLSASTDTQYF
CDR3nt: TGTGCCAGCAGCTTGAGCGCCAGCACAGATACGCAGTATTTT

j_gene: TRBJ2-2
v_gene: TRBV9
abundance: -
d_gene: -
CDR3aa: CASSVEWGLPGELFF
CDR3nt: TGTGCCAGCAGCGTAGAGTGGGGACTCCCTGGAGAGCTGTTTTTT

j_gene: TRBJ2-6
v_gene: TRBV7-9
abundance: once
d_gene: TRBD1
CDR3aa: CATQGNSGANVLTF
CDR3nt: TGTGCCACACAGGGGAACTCTGGGGCCAACGTCCTGACTTTC

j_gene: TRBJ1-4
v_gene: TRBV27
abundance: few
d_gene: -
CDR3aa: CASSPDGQLTNEKLFF
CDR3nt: TGTGCCAGCAGCCCGGACGGACAGTTAACTAATGAAAAACTGTTTTTT

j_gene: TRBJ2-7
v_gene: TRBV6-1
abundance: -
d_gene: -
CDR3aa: CASSDRDSSYEQYF
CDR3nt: TGTGCCAGCAGTGACCGGGATAGCTCCTACGAGCAGTACTTC

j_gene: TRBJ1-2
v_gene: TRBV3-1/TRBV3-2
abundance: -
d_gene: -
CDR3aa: CASSLSGANQHGYTF
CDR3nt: TGTGCCAGCAGTCTGTCAGGGGCCAACCAACATGGCTACACCTTC

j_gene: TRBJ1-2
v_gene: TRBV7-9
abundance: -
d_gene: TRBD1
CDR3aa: CASSLGGTGNKNGYTF
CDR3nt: TGTGCCAGCAGCTTAGGGGGGACAGGGAATAAGAATGGCTACACCTTC

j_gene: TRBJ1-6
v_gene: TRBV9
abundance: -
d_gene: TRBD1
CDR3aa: CASSVAQDRGAGADSPLHF
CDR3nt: TGTGCCAGCAGCGTAGCCCAAGACAGGGGAGCAGGTGCGGATTCACCCCTCCACTTT

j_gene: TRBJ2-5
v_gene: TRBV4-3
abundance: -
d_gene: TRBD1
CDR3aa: CASSQDRVQETQYF
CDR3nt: TGCGCCAGCAGCCAGGACAGGGTCCAAGAGACCCAGTACTTC

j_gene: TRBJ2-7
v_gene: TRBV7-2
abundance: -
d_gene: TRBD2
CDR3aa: CASSSDIGLAGEQYF
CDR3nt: TGTGCCAGCAGCTCAGATATCGGACTAGCAGGCGAGCAGTACTTC